The 4 T cell receptor beta chains below come from one sample, sequenced in a study of human T cells and chemical hapten exposure. As to time point: pre-sensitization, week 0. Treatment meaning: therapeutic diphenylcyclopropenone sensitization with weekly scalp DPC. TCRdb processed the RACE reads anew with MiXCR; each CDR3 protein has one entry. The sample records around 120,000 distinct CDR3 sequences, 13% being singletons. The input for sequencing was whole blood, taken in connection with sensitization to the hapten diphenylcyclopropenone (DPC). The source is a woman under 30 with alopecia areata. Some clones in this sample may be carry-over from other donors' samples.

This clonotype showed up just a few times. The rearrangement joins TRBV7-2 to TRBJ2-7; D perhaps matches TRBD1 (5 bases). Germline V gives CDR1 SGHTA, CDR2 FQGNSA. This CDR3 comprises 12 residues. V was pared by 5 bases and J by 4 bases, with 9 bases between. This chain's CDR3 is CASSRPGYEQYF. CDR3 DNA: TGTGCCAGCAGCCGACCAGGGTACGAGCAGTACTTC.

The DNA of the CDR3 is TGTGCCACCTCACAGACAGGGATTCATCAGCCCCAGCATTTT. This codes for CATSQTGIHQPQHF. The chain is built from TRBV27 and TRBJ1-5; 7 nucleotides line up with TRBD1. The germline CDR1 and CDR2 sequences are MNHEY and SMNVEV (reference sequence). V lost 10 bases and J lost 5; bases outside the gene matches: 11. The CDR3 loop spans 14 amino acids.

The sample holds many counts of this clonotype. The chain recombines TRBV7-7 with TRBJ2-1; a weak D match, TRBD2 (5 bases). The germline CDR1 and CDR2 sequences are SSHAT and FNYEAQ (reference sequence). V was trimmed by 3 bases and J by 15 bases, leaving 21 bases between them. There are 14 residues in the CDR3. This chain's CDR3 is CASSLRTGKAFRFF. The CDR3 DNA sequence: TGTGCCAGCAGCTTGCGAACCGGGAAAGCATTCAGGTTCTTC.

The gene calls are TRBV7-2 and TRBJ2-1, with 11 positions matching TRBD2. The V segment lost 5 bases and the J segment 6 bases; nucleotides outside the gene matches: 6. This CDR3 region has 15 residues. Germline V lookup: CDR1 SGHTA, CDR2 FQGNSA. In DNA, the CDR3 is TGTGCCAGCAGCCCGGGACTAGCGGTGAGCAATGAGCAGTTCTTC. Translated, it gives CASSPGLAVSNEQFF.